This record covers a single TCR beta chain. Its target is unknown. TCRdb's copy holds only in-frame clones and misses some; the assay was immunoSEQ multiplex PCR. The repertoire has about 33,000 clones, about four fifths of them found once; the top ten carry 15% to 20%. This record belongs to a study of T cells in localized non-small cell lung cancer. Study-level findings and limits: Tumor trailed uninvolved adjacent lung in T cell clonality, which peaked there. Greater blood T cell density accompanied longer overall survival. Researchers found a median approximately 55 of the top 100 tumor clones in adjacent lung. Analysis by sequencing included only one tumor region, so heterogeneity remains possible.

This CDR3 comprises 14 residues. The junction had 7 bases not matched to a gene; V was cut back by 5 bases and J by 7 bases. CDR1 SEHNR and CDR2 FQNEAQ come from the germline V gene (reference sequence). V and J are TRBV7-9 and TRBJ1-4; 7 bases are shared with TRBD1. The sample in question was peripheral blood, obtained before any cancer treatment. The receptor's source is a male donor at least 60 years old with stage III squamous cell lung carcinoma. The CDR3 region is CASSRQGYAEKLFF. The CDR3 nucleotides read TGTGCCAGCAGCCGACAGGGTTATGCTGAAAAACTGTTTTTT.